This is a list of T cell receptor beta chains from one sample in a study of shared clonotypes between healthy human individuals. Here immunoSEQ multiplex PCR was the method, and the copy in TCRdb shows in-frame clones only, minus some. There are under 1 million clones in the sample; 92% occur only once, and under 30% lies in the top ten. The sequencing input was naive CD8+ T cells sorted from blood. The source is a young man in good health. Each CDR3 is given with its conserved first and last residue. Fields, in order: J gene, D gene, clone size, V gene, CDR3 protein, CDR3 DNA. The D gene is left open where the match is weak. Clone sizes are given selectively: once, few, many, or a class where the clone is expanded.

TRBJ2-2,TRBD2,.,TRBV29-1,CSVSHSAGENGELFF,TGCAGCGTTTCTCACTCAGCGGGAGAGAACGGGGAGCTGTTTTTT
TRBJ2-5,.,.,TRBV28,CASTSPKGRETQYF,TGTGCCAGCACCAGTCCAAAGGGGCGAGAGACCCAGTACTTC
TRBJ2-3,.,.,TRBV5-1,CASSFPSTDTQYF,TGCGCCAGCAGCTTCCCTAGCACAGATACGCAGTATTTT
TRBJ2-2,.,.,TRBV6-4,CASSDSKPLYTGELFF,TGTGCCAGCAGTGACTCGAAGCCGTTATACACCGGGGAGCTGTTTTTT
TRBJ1-5,.,.,TRBV15,CATSSSFNQPQHF,TGTGCCACCAGTTCCTCTTTCAATCAGCCCCAGCATTTT
TRBJ1-1,.,.,TRBV6-5,CASSYSAGEDTEAFF,TGTGCCAGCAGTTACTCGGCAGGAGAAGACACTGAAGCTTTCTTT
TRBJ2-2,.,.,TRBV30,CAWEQPPMSGELFF,TGTGCCTGGGAACAACCGCCGATGTCCGGGGAGCTGTTTTTT
TRBJ2-7,.,.,TRBV14,CASSQVDPGFSSYEQYF,TGTGCCAGCAGCCAAGTGGATCCCGGGTTTAGCTCCTACGAGCAGTACTTC
TRBJ2-3,TRBD2,once,TRBV25-1,CASSSYRAGVGTDTQYF,TGTGCCAGCAGTAGCTACCGAGCGGGAGTTGGGACAGATACGCAGTATTTT
TRBJ2-5,.,few,TRBV27,CASSLNRGTQYF,TGTGCCAGCAGTTTAAATCGAGGGACCCAGTACTTC
TRBJ2-1,TRBD2,.,TRBV7-2,CASSSVGLAGEEQFF,TGTGCCAGCAGCTCAGTGGGACTAGCGGGCGAAGAGCAGTTCTTC
TRBJ2-3,TRBD2,.,TRBV9,CASSVGSSGSLGDTQYF,TGTGCCAGCAGCGTAGGTTCTAGCGGGAGTCTCGGAGATACGCAGTATTTT
TRBJ2-7,TRBD1,.,TRBV18,CASSPGTGAYEQYF,TGTGCCAGCTCACCAGGGACAGGGGCCTACGAGCAGTACTTC
TRBJ1-3,.,.,TRBV5-8,CASSSGGVGGNTIYF,TGTGCCAGCAGCTCGGGGGGAGTAGGTGGAAACACCATATATTTT
TRBJ2-1,.,.,TRBV6-6,CASSYEGNNEQFF,TGTGCCAGCAGTTATGAGGGGAACAATGAGCAGTTCTTC
TRBJ2-7,TRBD2,.,TRBV14,CASSLGLAESYEQYF,TGTGCCAGCAGCCTAGGACTAGCGGAGTCCTACGAGCAGTACTTC
TRBJ2-1,TRBD1,.,TRBV6-6,CASSYSGQGPYNEQFF,TGTGCCAGCAGTTACTCGGGACAGGGGCCCTACAATGAGCAGTTCTTC
TRBJ2-1,TRBD2,few,TRBV2,CASSDGTTSGRMDEQFF,TGTGCCAGCAGTGACGGGACGACTAGCGGGAGGATGGATGAGCAGTTCTTC
TRBJ2-1,.,.,TRBV7-3,CASSEGGQQFF,TGTGCCAGCAGTGAAGGTGGCCAGCAGTTCTTC
TRBJ1-5,.,once,TRBV6-5,CASSRTFDQPQHF,TGTGCCAGCAGCCGAACGTTCGATCAGCCCCAGCATTTT
TRBJ2-3,TRBD2,.,TRBV11-3,CASSPRTSGRTDTQYF,TGTGCCAGCAGCCCAAGGACTAGCGGGCGGACAGATACGCAGTATTTT
TRBJ2-7,.,.,TRBV27,CASSLLDRNYEQYF,TGTGCCAGCAGTTTGCTGGACAGAAACTACGAGCAGTACTTC
TRBJ2-1,.,.,TRBV7-3,CASSPKGGDSYNEQFF,TGTGCCAGCAGTCCTAAAGGAGGGGACAGTTACAATGAGCAGTTCTTC
TRBJ2-5,.,.,TRBV7-9,CASSLEGQLQETQYF,TGTGCCAGCAGCTTAGAGGGCCAGCTCCAAGAGACCCAGTACTTC
TRBJ1-1,.,once,TRBV2,CASCGAGKYTEAFF,TGTGCCAGCTGCGGCGCGGGTAAATACACTGAAGCTTTCTTT
TRBJ1-1,.,.,TRBV27,CASYPRQLNTEAFF,TGTGCCAGTTACCCAAGACAGTTGAACACTGAAGCTTTCTTT
TRBJ2-7,TRBD1,.,TRBV6-5,CASSPRQGATYEQYF,TGTGCCAGCAGCCCTAGACAGGGGGCTACCTACGAGCAGTACTTC
TRBJ1-4,.,.,TRBV30,CAWSVQSAKLFF,TGTGCCTGGAGTGTACAGAGTGCAAAACTGTTTTTT
TRBJ2-1,.,.,TRBV9,CASSEQGKEQFF,TGTGCCAGCAGCGAACAGGGAAAAGAGCAGTTCTTC
TRBJ2-2,.,.,TRBV6-1,CASSLNTGELFF,TGTGCCAGCAGTCTGAACACCGGGGAGCTGTTTTTT
TRBJ2-1,.,.,TRBV18,CASSPGGGGNEQFF,TGTGCCAGCTCACCAGGCGGAGGGGGTAATGAGCAGTTCTTC
TRBJ2-1,.,.,TRBV21-1,CASSKEGAQGGTYNEQFF,TGTGCCAGCAGCAAAGAGGGGGCACAGGGGGGCACCTACAATGAGCAGTTCTTC
TRBJ2-1,TRBD2,.,TRBV10-2,CASREAGTSNEQFF,TGCGCCAGCAGAGAAGCCGGGACTAGTAATGAGCAGTTCTTC
TRBJ2-7,TRBD1,.,TRBV7-9,CASSETGFEQYF,TGTGCCAGCAGCGAGACAGGGTTCGAGCAGTACTTC
TRBJ2-7,.,.,TRBV29-1,CSVARRADEQYF,TGCAGCGTCGCTAGGAGGGCAGACGAGCAGTACTTC
TRBJ2-3,TRBD1,.,TRBV7-9,CASSFPRDSSTDTQYF,TGTGCCAGCAGCTTCCCCCGGGACAGTAGCACAGATACGCAGTATTTT
TRBJ2-1,.,.,TRBV6-4,CASSDSSLLLFF,TGTGCCAGCAGCGACTCTTCACTCCTCCTGTTCTTC
TRBJ2-7,.,.,TRBV2,CASSESKASYEQYF,TGTGCCAGCAGTGAATCCAAGGCATCCTACGAGCAGTACTTC
TRBJ2-1,TRBD2,.,TRBV7-9,CASSPRLAGSSYNEQFF,TGTGCCAGCAGCCCCAGACTAGCGGGATCCTCCTACAATGAGCAGTTCTTC
TRBJ1-4,TRBD1,.,TRBV6-6,CASTDDRGHTNEKLFF,TGTGCCAGCACCGATGACAGGGGGCACACTAATGAAAAACTGTTTTTT